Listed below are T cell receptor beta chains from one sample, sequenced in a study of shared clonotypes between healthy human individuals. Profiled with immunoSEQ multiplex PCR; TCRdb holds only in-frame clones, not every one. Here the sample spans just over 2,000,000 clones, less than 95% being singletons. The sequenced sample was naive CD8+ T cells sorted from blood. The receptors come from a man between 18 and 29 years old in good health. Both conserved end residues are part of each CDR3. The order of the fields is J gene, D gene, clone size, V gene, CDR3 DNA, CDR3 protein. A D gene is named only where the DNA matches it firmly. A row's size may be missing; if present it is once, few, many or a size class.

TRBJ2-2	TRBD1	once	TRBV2	TGTGCCGGTTGGGACAGCCTGAACACCGGGGAGCTGTTTTTT	CAGWDSLNTGELFF
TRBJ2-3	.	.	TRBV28	TGTGCCAGCAGTTCCACAGCGGCGAGGGCAGATACGCAGTATTTT	CASSSTAARADTQYF
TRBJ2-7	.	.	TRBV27	TGTGCCAGCAGCCCCCAGGCCTACTACGAGCAGTACTTC	CASSPQAYYEQYF
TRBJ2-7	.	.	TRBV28	TGTGCCAGCAGTTTTCAACCCGGGACGGACTACGAGCAGTACTTC	CASSFQPGTDYEQYF
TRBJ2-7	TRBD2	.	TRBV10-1	TGCGCCAGCAGTCCCGGGACTAGCGGGAATAGCGTCTCCTACGAGCAGTACTTC	CASSPGTSGNSVSYEQYF
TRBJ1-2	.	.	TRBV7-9	TGTGCCAGCAGCTTCTTTCACGATGGCTACACCTTC	CASSFFHDGYTF
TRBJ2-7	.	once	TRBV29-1	TGCAGCGTTGTGGAGGGAGCTTCCTACGAGCAGTACTTC	CSVVEGASYEQYF
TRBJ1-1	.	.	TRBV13	TGTGCCAGCAGCGAAGGGGCAACGGCTTTCTTT	CASSEGATAFF
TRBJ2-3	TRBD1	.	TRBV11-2	TGTGCCAGCAGCCGACAGGGGTCGAGTGATACGCAGTATTTT	CASSRQGSSDTQYF
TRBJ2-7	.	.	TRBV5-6	TGTGCCAGCAGCTTGGGTTTGGGGATCTCCTACGAGCAGTACTTC	CASSLGLGISYEQYF
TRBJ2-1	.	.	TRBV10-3	TGTGCCATCAGTGTTTCCGGTGATAGGGATGAGCAGTTCTTC	CAISVSGDRDEQFF
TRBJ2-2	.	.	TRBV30	TGTGCCTGGATTCCAGGACCTGCGAACACCGGGGAGCTGTTTTTT	CAWIPGPANTGELFF
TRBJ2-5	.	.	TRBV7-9	TGTGCCAGCAGCTCGGTGGGGGGTTTGCAAGAGACCCAGTACTTC	CASSSVGGLQETQYF
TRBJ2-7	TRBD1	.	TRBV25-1	TGTGCCAGCAGTGTCCCGGGACAGGGTGTCTACGAGCAGTACTTC	CASSVPGQGVYEQYF
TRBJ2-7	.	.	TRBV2	TGTGCCAGCAGTTCTTTCACAACCTACGAGCAGTACTTC	CASSSFTTYEQYF
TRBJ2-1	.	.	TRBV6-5	TGTGCCAGCAGTAGACTAGAAGCAAATGAGCAGTTCTTC	CASSRLEANEQFF
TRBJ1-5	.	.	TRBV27	TGTGCCAGCAGTTTCACGGGGAGCAATCAGCCCCAGCATTTT	CASSFTGSNQPQHF
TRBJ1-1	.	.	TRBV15	TGTGCCACCAGCAGAGAGGGGTTGAACACTGAAGCTTTCTTT	CATSREGLNTEAFF
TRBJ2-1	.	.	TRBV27	TGTGCCAGCAGTTTGTCCCTAGGTAATCGGCAGTTCTTC	CASSLSLGNRQFF
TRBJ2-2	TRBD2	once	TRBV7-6	TGTGCCAGCAGCTCCTCAATCGGACTAGCGGGCACCGGGGAGCTGTTTTTT	CASSSSIGLAGTGELFF
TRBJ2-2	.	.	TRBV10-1	TGCGCCAGCAGTTGGACCAACACCGGGGAGCTGTTTTTT	CASSWTNTGELFF
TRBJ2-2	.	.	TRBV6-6	TGTGCCAGCAGTTCACCTAACACCGGGGAGCTGTTTTTT	CASSSPNTGELFF
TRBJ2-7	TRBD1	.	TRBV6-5	TGTGCCAGCAGTTACTCGACAGGGGGCACCTACGAGCAGTACTTC	CASSYSTGGTYEQYF
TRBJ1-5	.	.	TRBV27	TGTGCCAGCAGTTTAACAGGTAGCAATCAGCCCCAGCATTTT	CASSLTGSNQPQHF
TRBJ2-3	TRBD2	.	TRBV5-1	TGCGCCAGCCGACCAGCTGCGGGAGGGCCTACAGATACGCAGTATTTT	CASRPAAGGPTDTQYF
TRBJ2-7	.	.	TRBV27	TGTGCCAGCAGTTTAATAGACAGAGCCTACGAGCAGTACTTC	CASSLIDRAYEQYF
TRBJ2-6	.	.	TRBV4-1	TGCGCCAGCAGCCAAGGGGCTGGGGCCAACGTCCTGACTTTC	CASSQGAGANVLTF
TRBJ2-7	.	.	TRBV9	TGTGCCAGCAGCCCCGGACAGAACTCCTACGAGCAGTACTTC	CASSPGQNSYEQYF